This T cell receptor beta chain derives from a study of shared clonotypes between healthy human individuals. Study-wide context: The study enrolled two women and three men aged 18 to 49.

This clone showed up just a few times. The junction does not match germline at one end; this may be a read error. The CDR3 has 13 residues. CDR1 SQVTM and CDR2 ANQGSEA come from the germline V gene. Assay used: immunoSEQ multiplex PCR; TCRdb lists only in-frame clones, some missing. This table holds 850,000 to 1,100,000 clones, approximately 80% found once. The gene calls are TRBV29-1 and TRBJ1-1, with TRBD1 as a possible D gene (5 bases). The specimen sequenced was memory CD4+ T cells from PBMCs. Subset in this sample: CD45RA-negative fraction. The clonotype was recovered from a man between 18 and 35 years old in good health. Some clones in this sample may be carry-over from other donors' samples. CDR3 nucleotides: TGCAGCGTTGAAGCGGGGGGATGGTCCGAAGCTTCCTTT. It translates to CSVEAGGWSEASF. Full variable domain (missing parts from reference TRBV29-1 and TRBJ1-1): SAVISQKPSRDICQRGTSLTIQCQVDSQVTMMFWYRQQPGQSLTLIATANQGSEATYESGFVIDKFPISRPNLTFSTLTVSNMSPEDSSIYLCSVEAGGWSEASFGQGTRLTVV.